These 25 T cell receptor beta chains originate from one sample sequenced in a study of neoadjuvant anti-PD-1 for oral cavity cancer. Sequencing was performed with immunoSEQ multiplex PCR; in TCRdb, only in-frame clones are kept and a portion is missing. The sample shows about 9,300 clones, roughly 70% of them seen only once. Material: tumor tissue, obtained before nivolumab (anti-PD-1) treatment. These receptors were taken from a person aged 40 to 85 with oral cavity squamous cell carcinoma.

This clone came up once. V is TRBV5-1 and J is TRBJ2-7, with 9 bases fitting TRBD1. CDR1 and CDR2 from the germline V gene are SGHRS and YFSETQ. The CDR3 sequence is 13 residues long. Unmatched junction bases numbered 6, after V lost 7 bases and J lost 4 bases. The CDR3 nucleotides are TGCGCCAGCCGGACAGGGGTGGGGTACGAGCAGTACTTC. Protein product: CASRTGVGYEQYF.

CDR3 loop: CASSIDGQSYNEQFF. The CDR3 DNA follows: TGTGCCAGTAGTATAGATGGGCAGAGTTACAATGAGCAGTTCTTC. The genes are TRBV19 and TRBJ2-1, with no clear D. CDR3 size: 15 residues. Germline V CDR1 and CDR2: LNHDA, SQIVND (reference sequence). Trimming stripped 0 bases from V and 4 bases from J, with 10 bases between. The full variable domain, in which reference TRBV19 and TRBJ2-1 provide the parts outside the CDR3, is DGGITQSPKYLFRKEGQNVTLSCEQNLNHDAMYWYRQDPGQGLRLIYYSQIVNDFQKGDIAEGYSVSREKKESFPLTVTSAQKNPTAFYLCASSIDGQSYNEQFFGPGTRLTVL.

The chain is built from TRBV27 and TRBJ2-2, with a weak D call TRBD2 (6 bases). CDR3 length equals 17 residues. The germline CDR1 and CDR2 sequences are MNHEY and SMNVEV (reference sequence). V was shortened by 1 base and J by 0 bases, with 12 bases between the two germline ends. The CDR3 sequence: CASSLFRGTANTGELFF. CDR3 DNA sequence: TGTGCCAGCAGTTTATTTCGGGGGACCGCGAACACCGGGGAGCTGTTTTTT.

The gene calls are TRBV6-4 and TRBJ2-5; 10 bases match TRBD1. Trimming took 0 bases from V and 2 from J; bases not matched to a gene: 12. The CDR3 sequence is 19 residues long. The germline V gene has CDR1 MRHNA and CDR2 SNTAGT. The CDR3 loop reads CASSDSAPRRDRGQETQYF. The CDR3 nucleotides read TGTGCCAGCAGTGACTCCGCTCCCCGCCGGGACAGGGGACAAGAGACCCAGTACTTC.

The chain couples TRBV27 to TRBJ2-1; no definite D call. The CDR3 has 13 residues. Germline V gives CDR1 MNHEY, CDR2 SMNVEV (reference sequence). V was cut by 2 bases and J by 7 bases, with 9 bases left in between. DNA of the CDR3: TGTGCCAGCAGTTTAAGCCGACATAATGAGCAGTTCTTC. Translation: CASSLSRHNEQFF.

The genes are TRBV30 and TRBJ2-1, with TRBD2 identical over 12 bases. The V gene end was trimmed by 5 bases and the J gene end by 1 base; junction bases not matched to a gene: 6. Germline V lookup: CDR1 GTSNPN, CDR2 SVGIG (reference sequence). This CDR3 contains 16 residues. DNA of the CDR3: TGTGCCTGGGCTAGCGGGAGGGGAGCGTCCTACAATGAGCAGTTCTTC. This codes for CAWASGRGASYNEQFF.

The V and J genes are TRBV9 and TRBJ2-6; no clear D gene. The CDR3 runs 17 residues. Trimming stripped 0 bases from V and 2 bases from J, with 12 bases between. Germline V gene sequence: CDR1 SGDLS, CDR2 YYNGEE. The CDR3 loop reads CASSVEPNRAGANVLTF. The DNA of the CDR3 is TGTGCCAGCAGCGTAGAGCCTAATAGGGCTGGGGCCAACGTCCTGACTTTC.

The chain couples TRBV6-5 to TRBJ2-5; 11 positions agree with TRBD2. The CDR3 loop spans 15 amino acids. Trimming cost V 4 bases and J 0 bases; bases outside gene matches: 1. Germline V CDR1 and CDR2: MNHEY, SVGAGI. The CDR3 DNA reads as TGTGCCAGCAGTTTAGCGGGGGGGAACCAAGAGACCCAGTACTTC. As protein: CASSLAGGNQETQYF.

The chain uses TRBV7-3 and TRBJ2-2; TRBD2 matches at 7 bases. V was pared by 5 bases and J by 4 bases, with 16 bases of the junction left unmatched. The germline CDR1 and CDR2 sequences are SGHTA and FQGTGA. This CDR3 region has 18 residues. The CDR3 here is CASSLAPFGGGGTGELFF. CDR3 in DNA: TGTGCCAGCAGCCTGGCCCCTTTTGGCGGCGGGGGCACCGGGGAGCTGTTTTTT.

The table lists this clone with a few counts. V and J are TRBV20-1 and TRBJ2-1; no definite D call. The CDR3 is 10 amino acids. Germline values: CDR1 DFQATT, CDR2 SNEGSKA (reference sequence). The V gene lost 1 base and the J gene lost 10 bases, with 5 bases spanning the gap. CDR3 in amino acids: CSARVPEQFF. The CDR3 DNA reads TGCAGTGCTAGAGTCCCCGAGCAGTTCTTC.

This chain joins TRBV10-1 and TRBJ2-2, with D possibly called TRBD1 or TRBD2 (5 bases each). The germline CDR1 and CDR2 sequences are WNHNN and SYGVQD (reference sequence). Trimming shortened V by 6 bases and J by 4 bases, and 12 bases separated the two germline ends. This CDR3 spans 14 amino acids. CDR3 nucleotide sequence: TGCGCCAGCAGCGACAGTAGCGCCACCGGGGAGCTGTTTTTT. Translated, it gives CASSDSSATGELFF.

V is TRBV6-6 and J is TRBJ2-7; TRBD2 matches 7 bases. The CDR3 spans 16 residues. The V segment lost 2 bases and the J segment 6 bases; nucleotides outside the gene matches: 13. CDR1 MNHNY and CDR2 SVGAGI come from the germline V gene (reference sequence). The CDR3 bases are TGTGCCAGCAGTTACCCGCCCGGGGGGTCGGTAGGCGAGCAGTACTTC. Protein: CASSYPPGGSVGEQYF.

This chain links TRBV19 with TRBJ1-5; 11 bases agree with TRBD1. The CDR3 has 15 residues. Per germline, CDR1 LNHDA and CDR2 SQIVND (reference sequence). V trimming: 4 bases; J trimming: 9 bases; junction bases outside the gene matches: 8. CDR3 residues: CASSNGQGAFTPQHF. CDR3 bases: TGTGCCAGTAGTAACGGACAGGGGGCCTTCACGCCCCAGCATTTT. Looking up the rest from reference TRBV19 and TRBJ1-5 gives the full variable domain: DGGITQSPKYLFRKEGQNVTLSCEQNLNHDAMYWYRQDPGQGLRLIYYSQIVNDFQKGDIAEGYSVSREKKESFPLTVTSAQKNPTAFYLCASSNGQGAFTPQHFGDGTRLSIL.

The chain joins TRBV27 to TRBJ2-1; 11 nucleotides align to TRBD2. Unmatched junction bases numbered 6, after V lost 6 bases and J lost 5 bases. Germline V lookup: CDR1 MNHEY, CDR2 SMNVEV (reference sequence). This CDR3 has 15 amino acids. CDR3 coding DNA: TGTGCCAGCAGGGTAGGGACTAGCGGAAACAATGAGCAGTTCTTC. Translated, it gives CASRVGTSGNNEQFF.

The genes are TRBV18 and TRBJ2-7, with TRBD2 identical over 8 bases. Germline V gene lookup returns CDR1 KGHSH and CDR2 LQKENI. The CDR3 is 15 residues long. The trim removed 2 bases at V and 0 bases at J, leaving 3 bases unmatched. This CDR3 reads CASSPAGGTSYEQYF. CDR3 bases: TGTGCCAGCTCACCAGCGGGAGGTACCTCCTACGAGCAGTACTTC.

V gene TRBV2 combines with J gene TRBJ1-5; perhaps TRBD1 as D (5 bases). The CDR3 loop spans 14 amino acids. V was pared by 5 bases and J by 6 bases, with 14 bases between. Germline CDR1 SNHLY, CDR2 FYNNEI. CDR3 nucleotide sequence: TGTGCCAGCAGTTTGACAACCGGGGGTCAGCCCCAGCATTTT. Translating it yields CASSLTTGGQPQHF.

This clone was recorded a few times. The chain carries TRBV6-1 and TRBJ1-1; 11 bases line up with TRBD1. The CDR3 runs 14 residues. V lost 6 bases to trimming and J lost 1 base; unmatched junction nucleotides: 1. Per the germline V gene, CDR1 is MNHNS and CDR2 is SASEGT. CDR3 in amino acids: CASRDRGRNTEAFF. In nucleotides, the CDR3 is TGTGCCAGCAGGGACAGGGGGCGGAACACTGAAGCTTTCTTT.

The genes are TRBV5-1 and TRBJ2-3, with 8 bases matching TRBD2. CDR1 is SGHRS and CDR2 is YFSETQ in the germline V gene. The V and J ends lost 4 bases and 2 bases, in that order; junction bases with no gene match: 9. The length of the CDR3 is 16 residues. The CDR3 region is CASSIQSLAVTDTQYF. DNA of the CDR3: TGCGCCAGCAGCATACAGTCACTAGCGGTCACAGATACGCAGTATTTT.

The chain carries TRBV28 and TRBJ2-3; D unresolved. Germline V gene sequence: CDR1 MDHEN, CDR2 SYDVKM. Trimming took 5 bases from V and 0 from J, leaving 6 bases between them. The CDR3 length is 13 residues. CDR3 amino acids: CASSTPSTDTQYF. CDR3 DNA sequence: TGTGCCAGCAGTACACCTAGCACAGATACGCAGTATTTT. The complete variable domain, with remaining parts taken from reference TRBV28 and TRBJ2-3, reads DVKVTQSSRYLVKRTGEKVFLECVQDMDHENMFWYRQDPGLGLRLIYFSYDVKMKEKGDIPEGYSVSREKKERFSLILESASTNQTSMYLCASSTPSTDTQYFGPGTRLTVL.

The V and J genes are TRBV6-1 and TRBJ1-2, with D perhaps matching TRBD1 (6 bases). Germline CDR1 MNHNS, CDR2 SASEGT. The CDR3 extends over 15 amino acids. V was pared by 0 bases and J by 2 bases, with 10 bases between. The CDR3 DNA reads as TGTGCCAGCAGTGAAGCCCACAGGGAGAACTATGGCTACACCTTC. It codes for CASSEAHRENYGYTF.

The chain is built from TRBV6-4 and TRBJ2-1, with D possibly matching TRBD2 (6 bases). V lost 3 bases and J 8 bases, leaving 11 bases between the germline ends. The CDR3 contains 13 residues. From germline, CDR1 is MRHNA and CDR2 SNTAGT. The CDR3 region has the DNA TGTGCCAGCAGTGAAGGAGAGCGGGATGAGCAGTTCTTC. It specifies CASSEGERDEQFF.

The J gene is TRBJ2-5, the V gene TRBV18; TRBD1 matches at 8 bases. CDR3 size: 17 residues. The germline gives CDR1 KGHSH, CDR2 LQKENI. V shed 3 bases, J shed 2 bases, and the junction held 11 bases outside the gene matches. CDR3 DNA: TGTGCCAGCTCACCCCAACTGCTCGGGACAGGACAAGAGACCCAGTACTTC. Encoded protein: CASSPQLLGTGQETQYF.

This clone was observed a few times. CDR3 in DNA: TGTGCCATCAGTGAGTGGGGGGCGGCGAACTATGGCTACACCTTC. Amino acid sequence: CAISEWGAANYGYTF. The rearrangement joins TRBV10-3 to TRBJ1-2; D might be TRBD1 (6 bases). V lost 1 base, J lost 2 bases, and 11 bases lay in between. The CDR3 is 15 residues long. The germline gives CDR1 ENHRY, CDR2 SYGVKD.

The chain uses TRBV6-6 and TRBJ1-1; D is undetermined. CDR3 length equals 14 residues. The V and J ends lost 0 bases and 0 bases respectively, with 5 bases between them. Germline V CDR1 and CDR2: MNHNY, SVGAGI (reference sequence). The CDR3, as DNA: TGTGCCAGCAGTTACTCTACACTGAACACTGAAGCTTTCTTT. It specifies CASSYSTLNTEAFF.

A single count supports this clone. The J gene is TRBJ2-3, the V gene TRBV2, with TRBD2 matching over 8 bases. This CDR3 region has 16 residues. Trimming cost V 5 bases and J 1 base; bases outside gene matches: 8. Germline loops: CDR1 SNHLY, CDR2 FYNNEI. CDR3 sequence: CASSSPRGVRTDTQYF. In nucleotides, the CDR3 is TGTGCCAGCAGTAGCCCGCGGGGGGTTCGCACAGATACGCAGTATTTT.